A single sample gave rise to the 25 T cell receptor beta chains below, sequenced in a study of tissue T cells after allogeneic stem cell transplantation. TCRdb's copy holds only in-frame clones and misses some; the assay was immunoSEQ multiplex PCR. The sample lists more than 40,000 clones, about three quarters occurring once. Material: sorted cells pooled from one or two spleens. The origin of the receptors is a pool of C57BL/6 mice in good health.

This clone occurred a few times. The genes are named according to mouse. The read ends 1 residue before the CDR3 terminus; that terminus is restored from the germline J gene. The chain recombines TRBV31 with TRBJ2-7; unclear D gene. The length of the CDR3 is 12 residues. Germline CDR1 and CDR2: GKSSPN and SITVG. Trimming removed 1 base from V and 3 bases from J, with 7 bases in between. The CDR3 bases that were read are TGTGCCTGGAGTCAGGGTCACTATGAACAGTAC. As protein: CAWSQGHYEQY. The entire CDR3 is CAWSQGHYEQYF. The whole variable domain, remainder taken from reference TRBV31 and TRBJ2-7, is AQTIHQWPVAEIKAVGSPLSLGCTIKGKSSPNLYWYWQATGGTLQQLFYSITVGQVESVVQLNLSASRPKDDQFILSTEKLLLSHSGFYLCAWSQGHYEQYFGPGTRLTVL.

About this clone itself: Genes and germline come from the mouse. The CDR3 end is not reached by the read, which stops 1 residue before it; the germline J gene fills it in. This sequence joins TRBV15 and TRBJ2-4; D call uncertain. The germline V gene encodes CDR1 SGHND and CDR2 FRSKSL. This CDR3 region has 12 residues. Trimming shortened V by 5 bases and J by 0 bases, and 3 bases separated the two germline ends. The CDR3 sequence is CASSASQNTLYF. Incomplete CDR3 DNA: TGTGCCAGCAGTGCTAGTCAAAACACCTTGTAC.

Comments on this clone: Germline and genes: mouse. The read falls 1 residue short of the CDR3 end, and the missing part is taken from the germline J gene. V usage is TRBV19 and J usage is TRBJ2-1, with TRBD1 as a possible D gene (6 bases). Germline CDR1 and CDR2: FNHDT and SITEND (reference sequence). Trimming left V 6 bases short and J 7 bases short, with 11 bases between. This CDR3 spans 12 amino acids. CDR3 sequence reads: CASTTGRAEQFF. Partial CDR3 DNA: TGTGCCAGCACAACAGGGCGGGCTGAGCAGTTC.

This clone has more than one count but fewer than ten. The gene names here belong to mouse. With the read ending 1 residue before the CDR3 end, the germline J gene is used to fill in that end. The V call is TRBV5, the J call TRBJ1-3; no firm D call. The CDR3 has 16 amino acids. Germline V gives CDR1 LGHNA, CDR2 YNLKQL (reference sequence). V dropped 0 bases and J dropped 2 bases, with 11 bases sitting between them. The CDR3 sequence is CASSQDAWAPGNTLYF. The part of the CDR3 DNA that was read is TGTGCCAGCAGCCAAGATGCGTGGGCGCCTGGAAATACGCTCTAT.

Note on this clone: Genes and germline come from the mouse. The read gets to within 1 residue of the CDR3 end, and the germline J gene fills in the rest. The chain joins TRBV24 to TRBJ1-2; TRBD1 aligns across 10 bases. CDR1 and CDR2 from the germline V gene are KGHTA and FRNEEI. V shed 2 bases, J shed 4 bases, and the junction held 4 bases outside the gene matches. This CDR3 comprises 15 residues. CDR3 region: CASSLDRGQSSDYTF. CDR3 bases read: TGTGCCAGCAGTCTGGACAGGGGGCAGAGCTCCGACTACACC.

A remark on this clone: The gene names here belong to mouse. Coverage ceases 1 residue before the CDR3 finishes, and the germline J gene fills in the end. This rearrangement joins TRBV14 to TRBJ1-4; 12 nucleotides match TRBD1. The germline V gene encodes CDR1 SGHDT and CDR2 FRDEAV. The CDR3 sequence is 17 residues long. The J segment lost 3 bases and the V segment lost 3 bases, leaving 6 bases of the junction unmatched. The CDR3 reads CASSCPGTGGANERLFF. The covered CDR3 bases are TGTGCCAGCAGTTGTCCCGGGACAGGGGGCGCCAACGAAAGATTATTT. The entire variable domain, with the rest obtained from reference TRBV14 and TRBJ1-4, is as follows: EAGVTQSPRYAVLQEGQAVSFWCDPISGHDTLYWYQQPRDQGPQLLVYFRDEAVIDNSQLPSDRFSAVRPKGTNSTLKIQSAKQGDTATYLCASSCPGTGGANERLFFGHGTKLSVL.

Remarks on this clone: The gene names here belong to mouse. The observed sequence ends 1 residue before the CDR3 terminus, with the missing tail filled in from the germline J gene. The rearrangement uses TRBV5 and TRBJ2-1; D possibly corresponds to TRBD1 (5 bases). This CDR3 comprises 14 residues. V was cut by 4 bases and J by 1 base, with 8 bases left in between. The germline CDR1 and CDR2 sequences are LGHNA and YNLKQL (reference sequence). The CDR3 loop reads CASSPRENYAEQFF. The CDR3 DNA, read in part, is TGTGCCAGCAGCCCCAGGGAGAACTATGCTGAGCAGTTC.

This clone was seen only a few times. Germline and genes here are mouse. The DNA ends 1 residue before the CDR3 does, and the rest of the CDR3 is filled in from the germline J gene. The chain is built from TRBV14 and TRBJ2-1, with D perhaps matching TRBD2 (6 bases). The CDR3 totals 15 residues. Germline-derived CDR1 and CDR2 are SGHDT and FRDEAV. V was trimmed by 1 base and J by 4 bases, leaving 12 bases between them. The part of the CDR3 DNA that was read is TGTGCCAGCAGTTTCACCGGGGGGAGTTATGCTGAGCAGTTC. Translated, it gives CASSFTGGSYAEQF. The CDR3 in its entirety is CASSFTGGSYAEQFF.

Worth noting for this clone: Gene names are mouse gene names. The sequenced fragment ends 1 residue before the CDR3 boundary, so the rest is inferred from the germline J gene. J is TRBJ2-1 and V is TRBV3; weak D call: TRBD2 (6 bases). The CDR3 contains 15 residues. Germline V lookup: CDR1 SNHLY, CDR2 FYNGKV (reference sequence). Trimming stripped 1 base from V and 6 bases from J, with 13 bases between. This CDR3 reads CASSLELGRGAEQFF. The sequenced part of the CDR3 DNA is TGTGCCAGCAGCTTAGAGCTGGGGAGAGGTGCTGAGCAGTTC.

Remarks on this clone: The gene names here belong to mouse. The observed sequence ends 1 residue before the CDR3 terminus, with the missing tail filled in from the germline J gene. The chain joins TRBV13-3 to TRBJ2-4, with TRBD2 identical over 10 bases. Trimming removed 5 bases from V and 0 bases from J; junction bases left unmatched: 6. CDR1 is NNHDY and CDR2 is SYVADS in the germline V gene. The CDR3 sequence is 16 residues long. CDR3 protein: CASSTGLGLSQNTLYF. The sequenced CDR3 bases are TGTGCCAGCAGCACGGGACTGGGGCTTAGTCAAAACACCTTGTAC.

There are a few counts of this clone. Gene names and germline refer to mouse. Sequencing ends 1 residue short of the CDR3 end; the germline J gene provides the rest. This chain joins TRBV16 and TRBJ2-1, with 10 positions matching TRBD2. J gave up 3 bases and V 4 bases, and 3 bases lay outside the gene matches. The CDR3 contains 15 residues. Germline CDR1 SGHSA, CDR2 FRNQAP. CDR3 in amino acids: CASSSRDWGYAEQFF. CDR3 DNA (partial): TGTGCAAGCAGCTCCCGGGACTGGGGCTATGCTGAGCAGTTC. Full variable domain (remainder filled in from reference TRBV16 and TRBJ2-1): NAGVIQTPRHKVTGKGQEATLWCEPISGHSAVFWYRQTIVQGLEFLTYFRNQAPIDDSGMPKERFSAQMPNQSHSTLKIQSTQPQDSAVYLCASSSRDWGYAEQFFGPGTRLTVL.

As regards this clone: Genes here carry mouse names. The CDR3 protein is CASSLWVSYNSPLYF. CDR3 DNA, as far as it was read: TGTGCCAGCAGTCTGTGGGTTTCCTATAATTCGCCCCTCTAC. V usage is TRBV24 and J usage is TRBJ1-6; D ambiguous. The read finishes 1 residue shy of the CDR3 end, and the germline J gene is used to complete it. TRBJ1-6 is reported as an ORF; its role is uncertain. Germline loops: CDR1 KGHTA, CDR2 FRNEEI. CDR3 length: 15 residues. Between the trimmed V and J ends, which lost 1 base and 0 bases, there was a span of 4 bases.

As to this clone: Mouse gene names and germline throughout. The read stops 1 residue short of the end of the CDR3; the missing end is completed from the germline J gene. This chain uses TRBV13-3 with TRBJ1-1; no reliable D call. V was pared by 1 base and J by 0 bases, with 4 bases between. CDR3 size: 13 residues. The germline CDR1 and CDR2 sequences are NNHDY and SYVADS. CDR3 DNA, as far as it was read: TGTGCCAGCAGTGATCCATCAAACACAGAAGTCTTC. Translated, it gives CASSDPSNTEVF. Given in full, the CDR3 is CASSDPSNTEVFF.

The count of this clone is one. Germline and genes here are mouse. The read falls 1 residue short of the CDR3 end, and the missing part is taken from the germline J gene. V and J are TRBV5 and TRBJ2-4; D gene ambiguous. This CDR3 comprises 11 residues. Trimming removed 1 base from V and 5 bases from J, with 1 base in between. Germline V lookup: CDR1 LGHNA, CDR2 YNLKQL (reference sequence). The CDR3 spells CASSQVNTLYF. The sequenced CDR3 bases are TGTGCCAGCAGCCAAGTAAACACCTTGTAC.

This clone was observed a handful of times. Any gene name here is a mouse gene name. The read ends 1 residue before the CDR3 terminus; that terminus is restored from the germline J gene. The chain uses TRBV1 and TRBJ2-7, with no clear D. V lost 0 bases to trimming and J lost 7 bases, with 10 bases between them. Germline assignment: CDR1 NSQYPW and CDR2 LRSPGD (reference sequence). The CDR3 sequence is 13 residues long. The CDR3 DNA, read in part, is TGCACCTGCAGTGCAGATCGAGGGCGAGAACAGTAC. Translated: CTCSADRGREQY. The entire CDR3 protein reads CTCSADRGREQYF.

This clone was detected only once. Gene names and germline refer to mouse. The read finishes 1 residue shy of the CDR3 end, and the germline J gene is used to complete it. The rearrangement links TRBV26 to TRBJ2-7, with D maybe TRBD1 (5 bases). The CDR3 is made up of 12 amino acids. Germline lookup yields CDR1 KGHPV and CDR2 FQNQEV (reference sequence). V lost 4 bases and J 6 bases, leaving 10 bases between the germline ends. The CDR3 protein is CASSPGRAEQYF. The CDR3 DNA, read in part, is TGTGCCAGCAGTCCCGGCAGGGCTGAACAGTAC.

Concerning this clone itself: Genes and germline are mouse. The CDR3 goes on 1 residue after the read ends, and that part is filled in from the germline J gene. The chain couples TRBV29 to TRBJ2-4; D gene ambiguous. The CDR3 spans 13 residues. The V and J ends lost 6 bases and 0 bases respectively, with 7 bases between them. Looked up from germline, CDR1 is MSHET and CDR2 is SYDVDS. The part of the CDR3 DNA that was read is TGTGCTAGCAGAACAGATAGTCAAAACACCTTGTAC. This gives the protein CASRTDSQNTLY. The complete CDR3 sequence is CASRTDSQNTLYF.

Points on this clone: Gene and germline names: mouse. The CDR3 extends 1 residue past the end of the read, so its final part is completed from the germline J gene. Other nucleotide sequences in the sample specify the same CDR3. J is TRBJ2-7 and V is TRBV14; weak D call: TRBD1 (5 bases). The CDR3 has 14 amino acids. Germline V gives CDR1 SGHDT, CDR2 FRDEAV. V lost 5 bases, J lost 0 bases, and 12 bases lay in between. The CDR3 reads CASSLGQFSYEQYF. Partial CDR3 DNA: TGTGCCAGCAGCCTCGGACAATTCTCCTATGAACAGTAC.

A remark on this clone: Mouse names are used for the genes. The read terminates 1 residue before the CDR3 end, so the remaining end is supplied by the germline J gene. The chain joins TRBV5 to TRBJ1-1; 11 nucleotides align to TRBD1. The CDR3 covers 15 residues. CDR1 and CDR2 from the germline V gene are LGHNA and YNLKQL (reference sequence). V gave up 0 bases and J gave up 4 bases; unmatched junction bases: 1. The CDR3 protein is CASSQEDRGRTEVFF. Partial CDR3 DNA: TGTGCCAGCAGCCAAGAGGACAGGGGGCGCACAGAAGTCTTC.

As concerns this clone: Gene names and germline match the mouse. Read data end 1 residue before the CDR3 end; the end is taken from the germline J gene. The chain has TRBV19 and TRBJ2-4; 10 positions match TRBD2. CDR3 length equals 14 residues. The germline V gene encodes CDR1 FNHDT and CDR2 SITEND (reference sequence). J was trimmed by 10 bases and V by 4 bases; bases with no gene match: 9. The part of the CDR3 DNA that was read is TGTGCCAGCAGTCCTACTGGGGGGGGTCACCCCTTGTAC. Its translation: CASSPTGGGHPLY. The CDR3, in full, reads CASSPTGGGHPLYF.

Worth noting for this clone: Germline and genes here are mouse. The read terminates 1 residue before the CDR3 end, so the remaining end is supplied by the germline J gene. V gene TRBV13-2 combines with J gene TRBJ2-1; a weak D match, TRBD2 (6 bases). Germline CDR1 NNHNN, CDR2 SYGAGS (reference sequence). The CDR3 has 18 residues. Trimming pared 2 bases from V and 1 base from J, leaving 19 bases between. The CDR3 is CASGETPQTGINYAEQFF. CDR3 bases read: TGTGCCAGCGGTGAAACCCCCCAAACTGGGATAAACTATGCTGAGCAGTTC.

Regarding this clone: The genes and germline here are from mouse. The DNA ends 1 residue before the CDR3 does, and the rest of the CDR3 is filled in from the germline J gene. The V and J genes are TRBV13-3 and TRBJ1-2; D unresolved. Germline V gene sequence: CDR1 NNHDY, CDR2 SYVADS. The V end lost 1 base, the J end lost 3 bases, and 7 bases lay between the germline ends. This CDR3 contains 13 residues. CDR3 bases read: TGTGCCAGCAGTGATCGGGGTGACTCCGACTACACC. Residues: CASSDRGDSDYT. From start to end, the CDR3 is CASSDRGDSDYTF.

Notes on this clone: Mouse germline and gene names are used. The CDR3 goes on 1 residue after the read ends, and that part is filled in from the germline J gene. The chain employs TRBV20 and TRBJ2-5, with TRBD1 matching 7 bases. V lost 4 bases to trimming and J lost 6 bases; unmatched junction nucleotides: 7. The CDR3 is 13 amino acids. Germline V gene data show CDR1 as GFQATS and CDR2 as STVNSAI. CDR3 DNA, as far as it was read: TGTGGTGCTATAAAGACAGGGAGGGACACCCAGTAC. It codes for CGAIKTGRDTQY. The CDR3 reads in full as CGAIKTGRDTQYF.

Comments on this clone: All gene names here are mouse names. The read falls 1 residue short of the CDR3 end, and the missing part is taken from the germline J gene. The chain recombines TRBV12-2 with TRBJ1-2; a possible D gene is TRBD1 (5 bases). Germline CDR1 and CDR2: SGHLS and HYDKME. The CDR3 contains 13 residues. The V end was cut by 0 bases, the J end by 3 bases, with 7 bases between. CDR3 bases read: TGTGCCAGCTCTCTCGGGGGGTACTCCGACTACACC. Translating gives CASSLGGYSDYT. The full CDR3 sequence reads CASSLGGYSDYTF.

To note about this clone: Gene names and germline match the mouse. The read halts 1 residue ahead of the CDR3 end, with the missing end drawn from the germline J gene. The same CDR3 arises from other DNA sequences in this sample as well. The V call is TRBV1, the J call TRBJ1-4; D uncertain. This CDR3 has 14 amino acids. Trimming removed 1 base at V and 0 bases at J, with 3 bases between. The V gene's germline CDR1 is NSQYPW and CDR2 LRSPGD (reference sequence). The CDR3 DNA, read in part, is TGCACCTGCAGTGCAGGGGTTTCCAACGAAAGATTATTT. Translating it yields CTCSAGVSNERLF. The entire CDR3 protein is CTCSAGVSNERLFF.